This passage covers 2 T cell receptor beta chains from one sample sequenced in a study of control samples from healthy donors and cancer patients (dated by TCRdb to between 2020 and 2021). The library was built by means of the immunoSEQ multiplex PCR assay. TCRdb retrieved this table from immuneACCESS and kept in-frame rearrangements only. Not all clones are present; in checked studies, unresolved V genes account for under half, and no reason is known for the remainder. Counted in this sample were about 150,000 clones; more than 85% of them appeared once. The ten largest clones take up approximately 0.7% of the sample. Sequenced: blood. These receptors were obtained from a woman in her 30s in good health.

The V and J genes are TRBV4-3 and TRBJ2-7, with D perhaps given as TRBD1 or TRBD2 (5 bases each). Trimming cost V 1 base and J 1 base, with 11 bases left between them. The CDR3 spans 15 residues. The germline V gene encodes CDR1 LGHNA and CDR2 YSLEER. CDR3 amino acids: CASSQAMGDSYEQYF. The CDR3, as DNA: TGCGCCAGCAGCCAAGCTATGGGGGATTCCTACGAGCAGTACTTC.

The chain couples TRBV28 to TRBJ1-2; 11 nucleotides line up with TRBD1. Losses at the gene ends were 6 bases for V and 3 bases for J; bases not matched to a gene: 15. The CDR3 is made up of 18 amino acids. Germline assignment: CDR1 MDHEN and CDR2 SYDVKM. Here the CDR3 reads CASRPTNTGQGGYYGYTF. The DNA of the CDR3 is TGTGCCAGCAGACCAACTAATACGGGACAGGGGGGCTACTATGGCTACACCTTC.